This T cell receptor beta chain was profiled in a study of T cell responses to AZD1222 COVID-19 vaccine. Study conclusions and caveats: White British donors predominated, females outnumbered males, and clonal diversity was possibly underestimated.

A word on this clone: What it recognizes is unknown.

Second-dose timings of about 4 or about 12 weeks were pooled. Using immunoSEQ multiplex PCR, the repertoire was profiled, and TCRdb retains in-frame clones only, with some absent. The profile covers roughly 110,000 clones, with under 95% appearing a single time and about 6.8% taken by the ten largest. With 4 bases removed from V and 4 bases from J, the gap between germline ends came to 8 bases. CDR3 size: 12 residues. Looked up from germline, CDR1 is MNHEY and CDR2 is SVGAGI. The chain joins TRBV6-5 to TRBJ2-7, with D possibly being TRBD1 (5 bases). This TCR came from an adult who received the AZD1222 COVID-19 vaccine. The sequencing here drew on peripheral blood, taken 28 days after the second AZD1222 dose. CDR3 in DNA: TGTGCCAGCAGTTCGACAGCTTACGAGCAGTACTTC. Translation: CASSSTAYEQYF.